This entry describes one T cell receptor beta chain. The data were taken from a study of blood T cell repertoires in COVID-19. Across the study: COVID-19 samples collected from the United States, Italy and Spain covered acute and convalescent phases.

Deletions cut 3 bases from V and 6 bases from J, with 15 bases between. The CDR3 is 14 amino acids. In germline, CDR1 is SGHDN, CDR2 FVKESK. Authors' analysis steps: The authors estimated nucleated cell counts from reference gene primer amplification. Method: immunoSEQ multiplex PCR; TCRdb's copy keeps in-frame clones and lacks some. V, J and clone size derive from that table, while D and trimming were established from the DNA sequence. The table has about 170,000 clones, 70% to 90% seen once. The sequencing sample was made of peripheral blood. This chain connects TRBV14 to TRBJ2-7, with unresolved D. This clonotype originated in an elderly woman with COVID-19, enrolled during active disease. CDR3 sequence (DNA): TGTGCCAGCAGCCACCTCCCATGGGTAGCCGAGCAGTACTTC. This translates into CASSHLPWVAEQYF.